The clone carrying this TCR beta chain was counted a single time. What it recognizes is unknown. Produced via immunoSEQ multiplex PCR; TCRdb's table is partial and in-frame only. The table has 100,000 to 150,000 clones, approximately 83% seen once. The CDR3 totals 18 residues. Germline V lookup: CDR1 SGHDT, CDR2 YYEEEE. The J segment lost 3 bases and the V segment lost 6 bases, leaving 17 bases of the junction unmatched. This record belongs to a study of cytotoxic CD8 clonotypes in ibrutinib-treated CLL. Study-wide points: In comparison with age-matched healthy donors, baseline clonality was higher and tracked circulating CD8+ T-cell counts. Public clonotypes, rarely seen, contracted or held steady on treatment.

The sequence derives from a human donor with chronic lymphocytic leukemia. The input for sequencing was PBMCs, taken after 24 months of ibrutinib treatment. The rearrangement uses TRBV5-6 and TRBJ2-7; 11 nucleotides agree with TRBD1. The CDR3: CASIHPLPLGQGVYEQYF. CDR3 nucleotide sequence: TGTGCCAGCATCCACCCCCTACCTTTGGGACAGGGGGTCTACGAGCAGTACTTC. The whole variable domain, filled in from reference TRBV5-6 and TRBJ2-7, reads DAGVTQSPTHLIKTRGQQVTLRCSPKSGHDTVSWYQQALGQGPQFIFQYYEEEERQRGNFPDRFSGHQFPNYSSELNVNALLLGDSALYLCASIHPLPLGQGVYEQYFGPGTRLTVT.